This T cell receptor beta chain was documented in a study of cytotoxic CD8 clonotypes in ibrutinib-treated CLL. On the study more broadly: Investigators reported some 25 partial and 2 complete responses; after median about six years, roughly 14 patients remained remitted and some 12 progressed.

Trimming shortened V by 0 bases and J by 0 bases, and 5 bases separated the two germline ends. The germline V gene encodes CDR1 SGDLS and CDR2 YYNGEE. The CDR3 is 14 amino acids. As to this clone: Its cognate antigen is unknown.

Study-level points and caveats: Baseline clonality, above age-matched healthy donor levels, tracked circulating CD8+ T-cell counts.

Here immunoSEQ multiplex PCR was the method, and the copy in TCRdb shows in-frame clones only, minus some. The sample holds some 100,000 clones, 58% seen once. This receptor was taken from a human donor with chronic lymphocytic leukemia. The J gene is TRBJ2-3, the V gene TRBV9; D is unresolved. The specimen comprised PBMCs, sampled after 24 months of ibrutinib treatment. CDR3 amino acids: CASSVGASTDTQYF. In DNA form, the CDR3 reads TGTGCCAGCAGCGTAGGGGCTAGCACAGATACGCAGTATTTT.